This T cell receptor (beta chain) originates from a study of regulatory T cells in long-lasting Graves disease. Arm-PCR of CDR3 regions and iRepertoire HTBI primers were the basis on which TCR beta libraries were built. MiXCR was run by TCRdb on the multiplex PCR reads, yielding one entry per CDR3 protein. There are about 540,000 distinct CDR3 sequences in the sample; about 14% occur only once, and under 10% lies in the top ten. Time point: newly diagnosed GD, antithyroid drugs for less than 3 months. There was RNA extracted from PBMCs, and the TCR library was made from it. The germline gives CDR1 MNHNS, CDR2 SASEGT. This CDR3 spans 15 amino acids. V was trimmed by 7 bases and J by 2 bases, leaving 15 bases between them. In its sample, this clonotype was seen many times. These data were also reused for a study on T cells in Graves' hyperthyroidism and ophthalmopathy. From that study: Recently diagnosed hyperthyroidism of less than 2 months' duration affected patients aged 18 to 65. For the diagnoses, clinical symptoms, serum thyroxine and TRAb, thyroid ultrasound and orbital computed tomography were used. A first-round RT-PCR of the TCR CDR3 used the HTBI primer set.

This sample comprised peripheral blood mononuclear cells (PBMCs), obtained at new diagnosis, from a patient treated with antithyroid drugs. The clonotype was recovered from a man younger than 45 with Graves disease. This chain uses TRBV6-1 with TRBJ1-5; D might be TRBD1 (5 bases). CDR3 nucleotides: TGTGCCAGCACCAACATTGACAGCCGCAATCAGCCCCAGCATTTT. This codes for CASTNIDSRNQPQHF.